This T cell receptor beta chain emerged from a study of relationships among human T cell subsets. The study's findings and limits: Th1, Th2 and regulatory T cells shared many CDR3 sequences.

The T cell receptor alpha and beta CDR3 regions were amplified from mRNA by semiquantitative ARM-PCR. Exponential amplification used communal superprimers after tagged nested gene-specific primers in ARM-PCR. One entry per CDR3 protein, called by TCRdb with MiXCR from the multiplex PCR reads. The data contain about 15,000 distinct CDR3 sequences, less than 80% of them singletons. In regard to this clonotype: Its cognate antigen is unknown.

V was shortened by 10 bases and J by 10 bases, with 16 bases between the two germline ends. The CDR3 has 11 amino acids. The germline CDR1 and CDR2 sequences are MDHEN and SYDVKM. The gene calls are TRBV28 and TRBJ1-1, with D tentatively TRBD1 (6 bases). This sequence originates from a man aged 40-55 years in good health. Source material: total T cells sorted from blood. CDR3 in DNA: TGTGCCATCACAGGGAACGGAGGAGCTTTCTTT. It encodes CAITGNGGAFF. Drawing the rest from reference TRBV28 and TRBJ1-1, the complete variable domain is DVKVTQSSRYLVKRTGEKVFLECVQDMDHENMFWYRQDPGLGLRLIYFSYDVKMKEKGDIPEGYSVSREKKERFSLILESASTNQTSMYLCAITGNGGAFFGQGTRLTVV.